The 8 T cell receptor beta chains below all came from one sample that was sequenced in a study of T cells in narcolepsy (dated by TCRdb to between 2018 and 2020). The library relied on the immunoSEQ multiplex PCR assay. The source is immuneACCESS, and TCRdb retained only in-frame sequences with V and J called. Part of the clones is not carried over; for the studies checked, unresolved V genes explain less than half of this, and the remainder is unexplained. The sample table records some 30,000 clones; about 85% of these occur just once. The ten largest account for 1% to 1.2% of the sample. Source material: memory (CD45RA-) CD4+ T cells from blood. Sample cell subset or site, as interpreted from the label and publication: memory T cells sorted ex vivo from peripheral blood. These receptors all stem from a human donor in good health.

The J gene is TRBJ2-2, the V gene TRBV7-9; D may be TRBD2 (5 bases). Germline lookup yields CDR1 SEHNR and CDR2 FQNEAQ (reference sequence). V shed 3 bases and J shed 2 bases, with 7 bases lying between them. CDR3 length: 14 amino acids. CDR3 residues: CASSFGVNTGELFF. The DNA for the CDR3 is TGTGCCAGCAGCTTCGGGGTTAACACCGGGGAGCTGTTTTTT.

The genes are TRBV2 and TRBJ1-1; 9 bases align to TRBD1. Germline CDR1 is SNHLY and CDR2 is FYNNEI. The junction had 5 bases not matched to a gene; V was cut back by 8 bases and J by 7 bases. There are 12 residues in the CDR3. In nucleotides, the CDR3 is TGTGCCAGCTGCCTGGACAGGGGTGAAGCTTTCTTT. Protein: CASCLDRGEAFF.

This chain links TRBV5-1 with TRBJ2-2; D possibly corresponds to TRBD2 (5 bases). The CDR3 extends over 14 amino acids. The V end was cut by 2 bases, the J end by 1 base, with 6 bases between. Germline assignment: CDR1 SGHRS and CDR2 YFSETQ. The CDR3 here is CASSLGGNTGELFF. The CDR3 nucleotides read TGCGCCAGCAGCTTAGGAGGGAACACCGGGGAGCTGTTTTTT.

This chain's CDR3 is CSVSGQANQPQHF. The CDR3 DNA reads TGCAGCGTTTCGGGACAGGCCAATCAGCCCCAGCATTTT. The chain has TRBV29-1 and TRBJ1-5; the match to TRBD1 covers 8 bases. Unmatched junction bases numbered 3, after V lost 5 bases and J lost 3 bases. Germline assignment: CDR1 SQVTM and CDR2 ANQGSEA. The CDR3 runs 13 residues.

This clone was observed once. The chain joins TRBV11-1 to TRBJ2-7; TRBD1 matches 9 bases. The CDR3 has 14 residues. Germline CDR1 and CDR2: SGHAT and FQDESV (reference sequence). V trimming: 4 bases; J trimming: 5 bases; junction bases outside the gene matches: 6. The CDR3 spells CASSSGQGDHEQYF. CDR3 in DNA: TGTGCCAGCAGCTCGGGACAGGGTGACCACGAGCAGTACTTC.

This chain joins TRBV5-8 and TRBJ2-2; D may be TRBD2 (6 bases). In germline, CDR1 is SGHTS, CDR2 YDEGEE. This CDR3 spans 15 amino acids. With 5 bases removed from V and 7 bases from J, the gap between germline ends came to 18 bases. The CDR3 spells CASSSWGGSHGELFF. CDR3 coding DNA: TGTGCCAGCAGTTCCTGGGGAGGCTCGCACGGGGAGCTGTTTTTT.

The chain is built from TRBV10-3 and TRBJ1-1, with D possibly being TRBD1 (5 bases). With 5 bases removed from V and 0 bases from J, the gap between germline ends came to 7 bases. Germline CDR1 reads ENHRY; CDR2 reads SYGVKD. The CDR3 is made up of 13 amino acids. The CDR3 DNA reads TGTGCCATCAGTAAGGGGTTGAACACTGAAGCTTTCTTT. Protein: CAISKGLNTEAFF.

This clone showed up just once. The CDR3 is CASSLLAGVRTDTQYF. CDR3 nucleotides: TGTGCCAGCAGCCTCCTAGCGGGGGTGCGCACAGATACGCAGTATTTT. V usage is TRBV11-2 and J usage is TRBJ2-3; 10 bases line up with TRBD2. The J segment lost 1 base and the V segment lost 5 bases, leaving 6 bases of the junction unmatched. CDR3 length: 16 amino acids. Germline values: CDR1 SGHAT, CDR2 FQNNGV.